The 23 T cell receptor beta chains listed next were all sequenced from one sample in a study of OX40 agonist ivuxolimab in advanced cancers. Libraries were prepared through the immunoSEQ multiplex PCR assay. TCRdb retrieved this table from immuneACCESS and kept in-frame rearrangements only. Not all clones are present; in checked studies, unresolved V genes account for under half, and no reason is known for the remainder. In all, the sample holds tens of thousands of clones, and around nine tenths of those were seen once. The ten largest clones take up under 0.7% of the sample. The sample in question was CD4+ or CD8+ T cells sorted from blood, obtained in a trial of the OX40 agonist ivuxolimab. The source of these receptors is an adult with an advanced solid tumor such as melanoma, head and neck, liver or kidney cancer.

This chain links TRBV5-1 with TRBJ2-7; 12 bases agree with TRBD1. The CDR3 length is 14 residues. Germline CDR1 is SGHRS and CDR2 is YFSETQ. V lost 3 bases and J lost 4; bases outside the gene matches: 2. This CDR3 reads CASSSGQGAYEQYF. As DNA, the CDR3 is TGCGCCAGCAGCTCGGGACAGGGGGCTTACGAGCAGTACTTC. The full variable domain, in which reference TRBV5-1 and TRBJ2-7 provide the parts outside the CDR3, is KAGVTQTPRYLIKTRGQQVTLSCSPISGHRSVSWYQQTPGQGLQFLFEYFSETQRNKGNFPGRFSGRQFSNSRSEMNVSTLELGDSALYLCASSSGQGAYEQYFGPGTRLTVT.

The gene calls are TRBV9 and TRBJ2-5; D tentatively fits TRBD1 or TRBD2 (5 bases each). The V gene's germline CDR1 is SGDLS and CDR2 YYNGEE. With 3 bases removed from V and 4 bases from J, the gap between germline ends came to 16 bases. CDR3 length equals 15 residues. CDR3 in DNA: TGTGCCAGCAGCGGAGGGGCGATGGGGGTAGAGACCCAGTACTTC. This codes for CASSGGAMGVETQYF. The full variable domain, completed using reference TRBV9 and TRBJ2-5, is DSGVTQTPKHLITATGQRVTLRCSPRSGDLSVYWYQQSLDQGLQFLIQYYNGEERAKGNILERFSAQQFPDLHSELNLSSLELGDSALYFCASSGGAMGVETQYFGPGTRLLVL.

The gene calls are TRBV2 and TRBJ2-3; unclear D gene. The CDR3 extends over 15 amino acids. The V gene lost 2 bases and the J gene lost 3 bases, with 12 bases spanning the gap. Germline V lookup: CDR1 SNHLY, CDR2 FYNNEI. The CDR3 sequence is CASSENGQATDTQYF. CDR3 nucleotide sequence: TGTGCCAGCAGTGAAAACGGGCAGGCTACAGATACGCAGTATTTT.

V usage is TRBV10-2 and J usage is TRBJ1-3, with unresolved D. CDR1 and CDR2 from the germline V gene are WSHSY and SAAADI. V gave up 4 bases and J gave up 10 bases, with 23 bases separating them. The CDR3 is 16 amino acids. This CDR3 is CASSANVGSRSSTIYF. CDR3 in DNA: TGCGCCAGCAGTGCCAATGTAGGATCCCGCTCGTCAACCATATATTTT.

This clone is a singleton in its sample. V and J are TRBV7-3 and TRBJ2-3; 11 bases map to TRBD2. This CDR3 is 15 amino acids long. Germline-derived CDR1 and CDR2 are SGHTA and FQGTGA. The J segment lost 4 bases and the V segment lost 4 bases, leaving 4 bases of the junction unmatched. As DNA, the CDR3 is TGTGCCAGCAGCTCGACTAGCGGGAATTCAGATACGCAGTATTTT. This sequence encodes CASSSTSGNSDTQYF.

The chain combines TRBV6-5 with TRBJ2-1; D gene unclear. Trimming removed 2 bases from V and 3 bases from J, with 11 bases in between. Germline CDR1 reads MNHEY; CDR2 reads SVGAGI. The CDR3 length is 15 residues. The CDR3 DNA reads as TGTGCCAGCAGTTACAGAGTAGCAATCTACAATGAGCAGTTCTTC. Residues: CASSYRVAIYNEQFF.

The chain is built from TRBV5-1 and TRBJ2-7; possibly TRBD2 for D (6 bases). The CDR3 totals 15 residues. Germline lookup yields CDR1 SGHRS and CDR2 YFSETQ. V was shortened by 1 base and J by 3 bases, with 14 bases between the two germline ends. CDR3 sequence (DNA): TGCGCCAGCAGCTTGCTTCCTAGCGTGAACTACGAGCAGTACTTC. This sequence encodes CASSLLPSVNYEQYF.

V gene TRBV21-1 combines with J gene TRBJ1-1; the table assigns TRBD1, which was not confirmed against the DNA. TRBV21-1 is designated a pseudogene. The CDR3 sequence is 15 residues long. In DNA, the CDR3 is TGTGCCAGCAGGGAAGGACAGGGCATGAACACTGAAGCTTTCTTT. Translation: CASREGQGMNTEAFF.

The rearrangement links TRBV5-4 to TRBJ2-5, with D unresolved. This CDR3 is 14 amino acids long. The V gene lost 3 bases and the J gene lost 1 base, with 10 bases spanning the gap. Germline CDR1 SGHNT, CDR2 YYREEE (reference sequence). CDR3 nucleotide sequence: TGTGCCAGCAGCTCCCGGACCCGCCAAGAGACCCAGTACTTC. Protein product: CASSSRTRQETQYF.

This sequence joins TRBV5-4 and TRBJ2-7, with 16 bases identical to TRBD2. The CDR3 is 15 amino acids. CDR1 is SGHNT and CDR2 is YYREEE in the germline V gene (reference sequence). Trimming removed 4 bases from V and 9 bases from J; junction bases left unmatched: 7. This CDR3 is CASSHGTSGGEWQYF. DNA of the CDR3: TGTGCCAGCAGCCACGGGACTAGCGGGGGGGAATGGCAGTACTTC.

This rearrangement joins TRBV20-1 to TRBJ1-2; D not resolved. The CDR3 has 9 residues. The germline V gene encodes CDR1 DFQATT and CDR2 SNEGSKA (reference sequence). Trimming took 5 bases from V and 6 from J, leaving 4 bases between them. The DNA of the CDR3 is TGCAGTGCTTTAGATGGCTACACCTTC. It codes for CSALDGYTF.

This clone was observed a single time. The chain links TRBV27 to TRBJ2-6, with D possibly matching TRBD1 (6 bases). This CDR3 comprises 15 residues. V lost 4 bases and J lost 1, with 8 bases in between. Germline CDR1 MNHEY, CDR2 SMNVEV (reference sequence). The CDR3 region is CASSSTGSGANVLTF. Written as DNA, the CDR3 is TGTGCCAGCAGTTCCACAGGGTCTGGGGCCAACGTCCTGACTTTC.

The rearrangement joins TRBV6-1 to TRBJ2-7; unclear D gene. Looked up from germline, CDR1 is MNHNS and CDR2 is SASEGT. The CDR3 runs 13 residues. Trimming took off 2 bases at V and 6 bases at J, with 11 bases between the two ends. This CDR3 is CASSEIRRSEQYF. DNA of the CDR3: TGTGCCAGCAGTGAAATCCGGCGATCCGAGCAGTACTTC.

V and J are TRBV6-5 and TRBJ2-1; no clear D. Trimming removed 6 bases from V and 3 bases from J, with 9 bases in between. The CDR3 is 13 residues long. Germline CDR1 is MNHEY and CDR2 is SVGAGI. In DNA, the CDR3 is TGTGCCAGCAGCCCCCACAACTACAATGAGCAGTTCTTC. Its translation is CASSPHNYNEQFF.

V gene TRBV10-3 combines with J gene TRBJ1-2; tentatively, D is TRBD1 (5 bases). The V gene's germline CDR1 is ENHRY and CDR2 SYGVKD. Trimming cost V 0 bases and J 8 bases, with 13 bases left between them. The CDR3 is made up of 14 amino acids. For the CDR3, the DNA is TGTGCCATCAGTGAGTCAGGGGCGGGCCTGGGCTACACCTTC. Translating gives CAISESGAGLGYTF.

The V gene is TRBV6-1, the J gene TRBJ2-7; TRBD1 matches 9 bases. V dropped 4 bases and J dropped 4; count of bases not matched to a gene: 8. CDR1 is MNHNS and CDR2 is SASEGT in the germline V gene. The CDR3 sequence is 15 residues long. The CDR3 is CASSASGTGIYEQYF. CDR3 DNA sequence: TGTGCCAGCAGTGCAAGCGGGACAGGGATATACGAGCAGTACTTC.

The chain has TRBV10-1 and TRBJ2-5; 7 bases map to TRBD1. The CDR3 is 14 amino acids. Germline CDR1 WNHNN, CDR2 SYGVQD (reference sequence). J was trimmed by 4 bases and V by 3 bases; bases with no gene match: 5. For the CDR3, the DNA is TGCGCCAGCAGTGAAAGGGACAGTAGAGAGACCCAGTACTTC. Its protein product is CASSERDSRETQYF.

The chain combines TRBV5-4 with TRBJ2-1; D is uncertain. Germline values: CDR1 SGHNT, CDR2 YYREEE (reference sequence). The V end lost 0 bases, the J end lost 9 bases, and 13 bases lay between the germline ends. The CDR3 is 14 amino acids. The CDR3 loop reads CASSLGEGRGEQFF. The DNA for the CDR3 is TGTGCCAGCAGCTTGGGGGAAGGACGAGGTGAGCAGTTCTTC.

DNA for the CDR3: TGTGCCAGCAGTTTCGTAGAATATTCACCCCTCCACTTT. Translation gives CASSFVEYSPLHF. The chain carries TRBV27 and TRBJ1-6, with D unresolved. Germline V gene lookup returns CDR1 MNHEY and CDR2 SMNVEV (reference sequence). The ends were cut back, 3 bases at V and 8 bases at J, with 8 bases in the middle. This CDR3 contains 13 residues.

This clone was counted a single time. The genes are TRBV5-4 and TRBJ2-3; perhaps TRBD2 as D (5 bases). Trimming removed 0 bases at V and 3 bases at J, with 14 bases between. Germline V lookup: CDR1 SGHNT, CDR2 YYREEE (reference sequence). The CDR3 consists of 16 residues. Here the CDR3 reads CASSLDPDPGTDTQYF. The CDR3 DNA follows: TGTGCCAGCAGCTTGGATCCGGACCCGGGGACAGATACGCAGTATTTT.

This clone has a single count. The gene calls are TRBV7-8 and TRBJ2-7; D assignment may be TRBD1 or TRBD2 (5 bases each). Per germline, CDR1 SGHVS and CDR2 FQNEAQ. This CDR3 region has 14 residues. The V gene lost 1 base and the J gene lost 4 bases, with 11 bases spanning the gap. The CDR3 protein is CASSLGGTGYEQYF. CDR3 DNA: TGTGCCAGCAGCTTAGGAGGGACGGGGTACGAGCAGTACTTC.

The chain recombines TRBV4-2 with TRBJ1-5, with 8 nucleotides matching TRBD1. The CDR3 length is 15 residues. Losses at the gene ends were 4 bases for V and 7 bases for J; bases not matched to a gene: 9. Germline V gives CDR1 LGHNA, CDR2 YNFKEQ. The CDR3 DNA follows: TGTGCCAGCAGCCCAGGACAGGGTGACGGACAGCCCCAGCATTTT. It translates to CASSPGQGDGQPQHF.

This clone came up a few times. The chain recombines TRBV19 with TRBJ1-1, with D perhaps matching TRBD1 (5 bases). The V end was cut by 10 bases, the J end by 1 base, with 13 bases between. Germline V gene lookup returns CDR1 LNHDA and CDR2 SQIVND (reference sequence). The CDR3 totals 13 residues. In DNA form, the CDR3 reads TGTGCCACGCAGGGAATGGGGAACACTGAAGCTTTCTTT. Protein sequence: CATQGMGNTEAFF.